The following is a T cell receptor beta chain sequence with its context. Antigen: not known. This sample was taken from a study of T cell repertoires in cytomegalovirus infection. About the research overall: Indications came from public TCR beta signatures; they pointed to CMV infection and to a matching HLA type.

Regarding the study as a whole: CMV-specific TCR beta clonotypes restricted by HLA-C were the ones dominating the ex vivo response. Totalled public TCR beta family frequency picked out people who carried CMV plus the relevant HLA.

Each CDR3 protein is one row after TCRdb ran MiXCR on the reads. The data contain about 180,000 distinct CDR3 sequences, over 13% of them singletons. This CDR3 has 11 amino acids. The germline CDR1 and CDR2 sequences are SQVTM and ANQGSEA. Trimming took 6 bases from V and 6 from J, leaving 11 bases between them. V and J are TRBV29-1 and TRBJ1-1; D call uncertain. Sequenced material: PBMCs. The sequence was obtained from a human donor in good health (CMV status not recorded). Some clones in this sample may be carry-over from other donors' samples. The CDR3 loop is CSVWAEAEAFF. The CDR3 DNA reads as TGCAGCGTCTGGGCCGAGGCTGAAGCTTTCTTT.